These T cell receptor beta chains were read from a single sample in a study of shared clonotypes between healthy human individuals. Produced via immunoSEQ multiplex PCR; TCRdb's table is partial and in-frame only. Among roughly 1 million clones listed, roughly 70% were seen once. The sequenced material came from memory CD4+ T cells sorted from blood. These receptors were taken from a man aged 18 to 29 in good health. The CDR3 runs from the conserved cysteine through the conserved F or W.

TRBV4-1	TRBJ1-1	CASRDHSGSEAFF
TRBV18	TRBJ2-1	CASSPQLTSYNEQFF
TRBV6-5	TRBJ1-1	CASSYSGQWNTEAFF
TRBV4-1	TRBJ1-4	CASSQDWELATNEKLFF
TRBV4-1	TRBJ1-3	CASSLTTAPGLENTIYF
TRBV6-1	TRBJ1-5	CASSELGGTGGMAQHF
TRBV7-7	TRBJ2-1	CASSPGLAGNNEQFF
TRBV30	TRBJ2-5	CAWSSGEETQYF
TRBV10-3	TRBJ1-1	CAISESGQGATEAFF
TRBV6-1	TRBJ1-1	CASSFEHGGNTEAFF
TRBV5-1	TRBJ1-4	CASSLAGNSEKLFF
TRBV11-2	TRBJ2-2	CASSPLALNTGELFF
TRBV7-9	TRBJ1-5	CASSCRESWRPPINQPQHF
TRBV5-1	TRBJ1-1	CASSFGGRTSGTEAFF
TRBV5-4	TRBJ2-1	CASSFFGGGNEQFF
TRBV5-1	TRBJ2-1	CASSLKNEQFF
TRBV28	TRBJ1-5	CASSFGDRVNQPQHF
TRBV4-2	TRBJ1-1	CASSQGGARTEAFF
TRBV7-2	TRBJ2-1	CASSTSFAGGHNEQFF
TRBV7-2	TRBJ2-1	CASSPGLAGKGEQFF
TRBV29-1	TRBJ1-1	CSGFGGTAEAFF
TRBV4-1	TRBJ1-6	CASSQERELNYNSPLHF
TRBV30	TRBJ1-1	CAWSIKREAFF
TRBV19	TRBJ2-7	CASSRTVSYEQYF
TRBV18	TRBJ2-5	CASSPVGAETQYF
TRBV7-3	TRBJ2-2	CASSKNAGANTGELFF
TRBV10-3	TRBJ1-6	CAISLGGENSPLHF
TRBV6-1	TRBJ2-7	CASRRGTDSYEQYF
TRBV21-1	TRBJ1-4	CASRKTGTGRELFF
TRBV18	TRBJ2-7	CASSPPGWTGGHEQYF
TRBV27	TRBJ2-7	CASSRTGTGSSYEQYF
TRBV21-1	TRBJ2-5	CASDRAQETQYF
TRBV19	TRBJ1-3	CASSMGQGIGNTIYF
TRBV9	TRBJ2-3	CASSVGRAPDTQYF
TRBV4-3	TRBJ1-2	CASSQEGAGGYGYTF
TRBV6-5	TRBJ1-5	CASSSGQGGNQPQHF
TRBV9	TRBJ2-5	CASSGMTSGGQETQYF
TRBV19	TRBJ2-2	CASSPSILNTGELFF
TRBV11-2	TRBJ2-1	CASSLGAGVSDEQFF
TRBV9	TRBJ2-3	CASSVEIAGTGKSDTQYF
TRBV28	TRBJ2-3	CASLEHRGGSDTQYF
TRBV2	TRBJ1-1	CASRQGMNTEAFF
TRBV4-3	TRBJ1-1	CASSRQDNTEAFF
TRBV9	TRBJ1-1	CASSVVGTGGTEAFF
TRBV19	TRBJ2-3	CATRGGSDTQYF
TRBV6-6	TRBJ2-5	CASALPGAGKETQYF
TRBV7-2	TRBJ2-5	CASSYGRGETQYF
TRBV7-2	TRBJ2-1	CASSLAWASFNEQFF
TRBV6-5	TRBJ1-5	CASSYSSRSNQPQHF
TRBV6-5	TRBJ2-2	CASSYVTTGKVRELFF
TRBV7-9	TRBJ2-3	CASSLVGLGSDTQYF
TRBV6-1	TRBJ1-2	CASSETGDYGYTF
TRBV19	TRBJ2-7	CASSGGGGLGYEQYF
TRBV28	TRBJ1-2	CASSITQGAYGYTF
TRBV6-5	TRBJ2-7	CASRGNLALYEQYF
TRBV18	TRBJ2-5	CASSEKETQYF
TRBV7-9	TRBJ2-3	CASSLVAGGYTDTQYF
TRBV7-9	TRBJ1-2	CASSSWPSLPGYTF
TRBV19	TRBJ1-5	CASSRGTGPNQPQHF
TRBV19	TRBJ1-6	CASSITGANSPLHF